Presented here are 30 T cell receptor beta chains from one specimen sequenced in a study of CD8 T cells in Susac syndrome. RNA, at roughly 0.5 to 1 ug, was reverse transcribed with random hexamers. TCRdb recomputed calls from the immunoSEQ multiplex PCR reads with MiXCR, one row per CDR3 protein. The sample includes roughly 80,000 distinct CDR3 sequences, around 94% of them seen just once. Sequencing used CD8+ T cells from PBMCs. Every receptor here comes from a human donor in good health.

This sequence joins TRBV2 and TRBJ2-1; 8 bases map to TRBD2. V was pared by 4 bases and J by 8 bases, with 13 bases of the junction left unmatched. The CDR3 is made up of 16 amino acids. Per the germline V gene, CDR1 is SNHLY and CDR2 is FYNNEI. The CDR3 protein is CASSAGMGTSPYEQFF. CDR3 DNA: TGTGCCAGCAGTGCCGGCATGGGGACTAGTCCCTATGAGCAGTTCTTC.

This clonotype was seen a single time. J is TRBJ1-1 and V is TRBV7-9; tentatively, D is TRBD1 (5 bases). Trimming shortened V by 6 bases and J by 3 bases, and 14 bases separated the two germline ends. CDR1 SEHNR and CDR2 FQNEAQ come from the germline V gene (reference sequence). The CDR3 covers 14 residues. This chain's CDR3 is CASSINGGDTEAFF. The DNA for the CDR3 is TGTGCCAGCAGTATTAATGGGGGAGACACTGAAGCTTTCTTT.

This chain joins TRBV19 and TRBJ1-2; 7 bases agree with TRBD1. Trimming at V came to 7 bases and at J to 9 bases, leaving 8 bases not matched to a gene. The CDR3 covers 12 residues. In germline, CDR1 is LNHDA, CDR2 SQIVND (reference sequence). Here the CDR3 reads CASTETGTSYTF. CDR3 coding DNA: TGTGCCAGTACTGAGACAGGGACGAGCTACACCTTC.

A single count supports this clonotype. V usage is TRBV27 and J usage is TRBJ2-3; 8 positions agree with TRBD2. After removal of 1 base from V and 3 bases from J, the junction contained 6 bases not matched to a gene. Germline V gives CDR1 MNHEY, CDR2 SMNVEV (reference sequence). CDR3 length: 16 amino acids. CDR3 nucleotides: TGTGCCAGCAGTTTATGGGGACTAGAAGAAACAGATACGCAGTATTTT. Translating it yields CASSLWGLEETDTQYF.

The chain recombines TRBV28 with TRBJ2-5; no clear D. With 7 bases removed from V and 4 bases from J, the gap between germline ends came to 19 bases. The CDR3 length is 15 residues. CDR1 and CDR2 (germline): MDHEN, SYDVKM. The CDR3 is CASKDLRLGIETQYF. The CDR3 DNA reads as TGTGCCAGCAAAGACTTACGCCTGGGGATAGAGACCCAGTACTTC.

The chain employs TRBV4-1 and TRBJ2-5; D call uncertain. The V gene's germline CDR1 is MGHRA and CDR2 YSYEKL. V was pared by 0 bases and J by 0 bases, with 8 bases between. The CDR3 has 15 residues. The CDR3 sequence: CASSQEGRYQETQYF. The CDR3 DNA reads TGCGCCAGCAGCCAAGAAGGACGGTACCAAGAGACCCAGTACTTC.

The sample holds a few counts of this clonotype. This chain joins TRBV7-3 and TRBJ2-1; D remains unclear. The germline V gene has CDR1 SGHTA and CDR2 FQGTGA. The length of the CDR3 is 11 residues. Trimming cost V 6 bases and J 6 bases, with 6 bases left between them. The CDR3 loop reads CASSGPNEQFF. The DNA for the CDR3 is TGTGCCAGCAGTGGACCCAATGAGCAGTTCTTC.

This clonotype was detected only once. The gene calls are TRBV29-1 and TRBJ2-2; the D is unclear. The V end was cut by 7 bases, the J end by 0 bases, with 9 bases between. CDR1 and CDR2 (germline): SQVTM, ANQGSEA. The length of the CDR3 is 13 residues. CDR3 DNA: TGCAGCGGGCTTTTAGCGAACACCGGGGAGCTGTTTTTT. This encodes CSGLLANTGELFF.

The V call is TRBV5-1, the J call TRBJ2-3; D unresolved. V lost 4 bases and J lost 0, with 15 bases in between. Germline V gene data show CDR1 as SGHRS and CDR2 as YFSETQ. The length of the CDR3 is 16 residues. CDR3 DNA: TGCGCCAGCAGCGCTTTCGGTTGGTCTAGCACAGATACGCAGTATTTT. This encodes CASSAFGWSSTDTQYF. Combining the CDR3 with reference TRBV5-1 and TRBJ2-3 gives the whole variable domain KAGVTQTPRYLIKTRGQQVTLSCSPISGHRSVSWYQQTPGQGLQFLFEYFSETQRNKGNFPGRFSGRQFSNSRSEMNVSTLELGDSALYLCASSAFGWSSTDTQYFGPGTRLTVL.

The gene calls are TRBV12-3 or TRBV12-4 and TRBJ2-5; TRBD2 might be the D (6 bases). The CDR3 runs 12 residues. Trimming took 7 bases from V and 7 from J, leaving 13 bases between them. This chain's CDR3 is CASTQDGGTQYF. The CDR3 DNA sequence: TGTGCCAGCACCCAAGACGGGGGGACCCAGTACTTC.

The rearrangement joins TRBV29-1 to TRBJ2-1; 7 bases agree with TRBD2. The germline gives CDR1 SQVTM, CDR2 ANQGSEA. V shed 2 bases, J shed 12 bases, and the junction held 13 bases outside the gene matches. The length of the CDR3 is 14 residues. CDR3 sequence reads: CSVELAGLGLWQFF. In DNA, the CDR3 is TGCAGCGTTGAATTGGCAGGCCTGGGACTATGGCAGTTCTTC.

The chain combines TRBV6-5 with TRBJ2-5; D uncertain. This CDR3 contains 14 residues. V was shortened by 6 bases and J by 5 bases, with 16 bases between the two germline ends. The V gene's germline CDR1 is MNHEY and CDR2 SVGAGI. CDR3 protein: CASRSSDGRETQYF. The CDR3 DNA is TGTGCCAGCAGATCCTCCGACGGTAGGGAGACCCAGTACTTC.

This sequence joins TRBV27 and TRBJ2-1; 7 bases are a match to TRBD2. CDR3 size: 17 residues. V lost 2 bases, J lost 0 bases, and 7 bases stayed unmatched. Germline V CDR1 and CDR2: MNHEY, SMNVEV (reference sequence). CDR3 nucleotides: TGTGCCAGCAGTTTAGGGAGGGGTAGGAGCTCCTACAATGAGCAGTTCTTC. Its protein is CASSLGRGRSSYNEQFF.

The V and J genes are TRBV6-5 and TRBJ2-2; D not certain. Germline V gene data show CDR1 as MNHEY and CDR2 as SVGAGI. V dropped 6 bases and J dropped 4 bases, with 9 bases sitting between them. The CDR3 loop spans 13 amino acids. The DNA of the CDR3 is TGTGCCAGCAGCCTTCTCGTCACCGGGGAGCTGTTTTTT. Encoded protein: CASSLLVTGELFF.

In this sample, this clonotype turned up once. The chain employs TRBV27 and TRBJ2-3; D is uncertain. V was cut by 2 bases and J by 6 bases, with 9 bases left in between. From germline, CDR1 is MNHEY and CDR2 SMNVEV (reference sequence). The CDR3 runs to 13 residues. CDR3 amino acids: CASSLPSPDTQYF. The CDR3 region has the DNA TGTGCCAGCAGTTTACCGTCCCCGGATACGCAGTATTTT.

The chain combines TRBV11-1 with TRBJ2-1, with a possible D match to TRBD2 (6 bases). The CDR3 totals 13 residues. CDR1 SGHAT and CDR2 FQDESV come from the germline V gene (reference sequence). With 7 bases removed from V and 7 bases from J, the gap between germline ends came to 14 bases. The CDR3 sequence: CASMGRGVNEQFF. CDR3 coding DNA: TGTGCCAGCATGGGGCGCGGGGTGAATGAGCAGTTCTTC.

V gene TRBV13 combines with J gene TRBJ2-7; D not certain. Trimming stripped 5 bases from V and 0 bases from J, with 11 bases between. This CDR3 contains 14 residues. Germline assignment: CDR1 PRHDT and CDR2 FYEKMQ (reference sequence). The CDR3 DNA follows: TGTGCCAGCAGCCACGGACGGAACTCCTACGAGCAGTACTTC. Translating it yields CASSHGRNSYEQYF.

The chain employs TRBV9 and TRBJ2-5; D may match TRBD1 or TRBD2 (6 bases each). Germline CDR1 reads SGDLS; CDR2 reads YYNGEE. Trimming cost V 0 bases and J 4 bases, with 10 bases left between them. The CDR3 length is 14 residues. CDR3 region: CASSVAGGLETQYF. For the CDR3, the DNA is TGTGCCAGCAGCGTAGCCGGGGGCCTAGAGACCCAGTACTTC.

The chain is built from TRBV27 and TRBJ1-2, with D unclear. Trimming removed 5 bases from V and 4 bases from J, with 2 bases in between. The CDR3 runs 10 residues. The germline V gene encodes CDR1 MNHEY and CDR2 SMNVEV (reference sequence). CDR3 amino acids: CASSPYGYTF. The CDR3 DNA reads TGTGCCAGCAGTCCCTATGGCTACACCTTC.

This chain uses TRBV30 with TRBJ2-1; D is unclear. CDR3 length: 12 residues. Germline V CDR1 and CDR2: GTSNPN, SVGIG (reference sequence). Trimming took off 7 bases at V and 4 bases at J, with 11 bases between the two ends. The CDR3, as DNA: TGTGCCTCCCCGGACGGTTACAATGAGCAGTTCTTC. Translation: CASPDGYNEQFF.

The V call is TRBV6-1, the J call TRBJ2-1, with 7 bases that match TRBD1. CDR1 and CDR2 (germline): MNHNS, SASEGT. The CDR3 covers 14 residues. Trimming at V came to 8 bases and at J to 6 bases, leaving 10 bases not matched to a gene. The CDR3 sequence: CASLQGILFNEQFF. The CDR3 coding sequence is TGTGCCAGCCTACAGGGGATCCTATTCAATGAGCAGTTCTTC.

There are a few counts of this clonotype. The chain links TRBV6-1 to TRBJ2-5; 8 positions agree with TRBD2. Germline trimming cut 10 bases from V and 5 bases from J; bases unmatched to any gene: 15. This CDR3 has 15 amino acids. Germline CDR1 is MNHNS and CDR2 is SASEGT. The CDR3 DNA is TGTGCCATCACCCCCACCATCGGACTAGCCGAGACCCAGTACTTC. Protein product: CAITPTIGLAETQYF.

V and J are TRBV19 and TRBJ2-6; D not certain. Germline V gene data show CDR1 as LNHDA and CDR2 as SQIVND (reference sequence). The ends were cut back, 3 bases at V and 1 base at J, with 1 base in the middle. The CDR3 covers 13 residues. The CDR3 spells CASSISGANVLTF. The CDR3 DNA is TGTGCCAGTAGTATTTCTGGGGCCAACGTCCTGACTTTC.

The chain joins TRBV2 to TRBJ2-6; tentative D call: TRBD2 (5 bases). Germline values: CDR1 SNHLY, CDR2 FYNNEI. V was shortened by 6 bases and J by 2 bases, with 14 bases between the two germline ends. CDR3 length equals 16 residues. The CDR3 sequence: CASRPEGWAGANVLTF. The CDR3 DNA sequence: TGTGCCAGCAGGCCCGAGGGCTGGGCTGGGGCCAACGTCCTGACTTTC. Filled out from reference TRBV2 and TRBJ2-6, the complete variable domain reads EPEVTQTPSHQVTQMGQEVILRCVPISNHLYFYWYRQILGQKVEFLVSFYNNEISEKSEIFDDQFSVERPDGSNFTLKIRSTKLEDSAMYFCASRPEGWAGANVLTFGAGSRLTVL.

The chain uses TRBV9 and TRBJ1-2; D may be TRBD1 (5 bases). Germline CDR1 and CDR2: SGDLS and YYNGEE. This CDR3 region has 15 residues. V lost 1 base, J lost 8 bases, and 18 bases lay in between. The CDR3 bases are TGTGCCAGCAGCGTATCTACAGGATCTTCCGTAGGCTACACCTTC. This encodes CASSVSTGSSVGYTF.

The J gene is TRBJ1-1, the V gene TRBV4-1; D uncertain. The V gene's germline CDR1 is MGHRA and CDR2 YSYEKL. The germline V and J ends were trimmed by 1 base and 0 bases, with 3 bases remaining between them. This CDR3 comprises 13 residues. The CDR3 loop reads CASSQGVNTEAFF. CDR3 sequence (DNA): TGCGCCAGCAGCCAAGGCGTGAACACTGAAGCTTTCTTT.

The V call is TRBV29-1, the J call TRBJ2-7; D remains unclear. V lost 0 bases, J lost 4 bases, and 10 bases lay in between. The CDR3 is made up of 13 amino acids. CDR1 is SQVTM and CDR2 is ANQGSEA in the germline V gene. The CDR3 sequence: CSVEDDTSYEQYF. The CDR3, as DNA: TGCAGCGTTGAAGATGATACTTCATACGAGCAGTACTTC.

This clonotype was detected once. V usage is TRBV6-5 and J usage is TRBJ2-7, with D possibly TRBD2 on 6 matching bases. Germline CDR1 is MNHEY and CDR2 is SVGAGI. V was trimmed by 6 bases and J by 4 bases, leaving 19 bases between them. The CDR3 has 15 amino acids. The CDR3: CASSSPREVEYEQYF. The DNA for the CDR3 is TGTGCCAGCAGCTCACCCAGGGAGGTCGAATACGAGCAGTACTTC.

This chain connects TRBV6-6 to TRBJ2-7; a possible D gene is TRBD2 (5 bases). Trimming stripped 5 bases from V and 6 bases from J, with 5 bases between. Germline V gene lookup returns CDR1 MNHNY and CDR2 SVGAGI (reference sequence). The CDR3 runs to 10 residues. The CDR3 loop is CASSAGEQYF. In nucleotides, the CDR3 is TGTGCCAGCAGTGCGGGCGAGCAGTACTTC.

The genes are TRBV5-1 and TRBJ2-7, with D tentatively TRBD2 (6 bases). Germline CDR1 reads SGHRS; CDR2 reads YFSETQ. V was clipped by 0 bases and J by 3 bases, with 10 bases between them. CDR3 length: 14 amino acids. CDR3 residues: CASSLASGVYEQYV. In DNA form, the CDR3 reads TGCGCCAGCAGCTTGGCCTCGGGGGTCTACGAGCAGTACGTC.